The 20 T cell receptor beta chains presented below share a single source sample, sequenced in a study of shared clonotypes between healthy human individuals. Using immunoSEQ multiplex PCR, the repertoire was profiled, and TCRdb retains in-frame clones only, with some absent. The sample consists of approximately 1,500,000 clones, nearly 99% of them appearing once. Sequencing was carried out using naive CD4+ T cells sorted from blood. The sample's subset: CD45RA+ positively selected. These receptors all come from a young man in good health.

This sequence joins TRBV13 and TRBJ2-7; 7 nucleotides line up with TRBD1. There are 14 residues in the CDR3. V lost 5 bases, J lost 4 bases, and 8 bases stayed unmatched. Germline loops: CDR1 PRHDT, CDR2 FYEKMQ (reference sequence). In DNA form, the CDR3 reads TGTGCCAGCAGCAGAAGGACAGGACGATACGAGCAGTACTTC. This encodes CASSRRTGRYEQYF.

The chain combines TRBV11-2 with TRBJ2-5, with 7 bases that match TRBD1. Germline loops: CDR1 SGHAT, CDR2 FQNNGV. V lost 5 bases, J lost 1 base, and 7 bases stayed unmatched. The CDR3 totals 15 residues. The CDR3 bases are TGTGCCAGCAGCCGCACGACAGGGCCCCAAGAGACCCAGTACTTC. Protein sequence: CASSRTTGPQETQYF.

The chain recombines TRBV30 with TRBJ1-5, with D unclear. The CDR3 spans 14 residues. The V gene's germline CDR1 is GTSNPN and CDR2 SVGIG (reference sequence). Trimming cost V 0 bases and J 11 bases, with 17 bases left between them. This CDR3 is CAWSVLTTLGAQHF. In DNA form, the CDR3 reads TGTGCCTGGAGTGTACTGACTACCCTCGGGGCCCAGCATTTT.

The rearrangement joins TRBV18 to TRBJ2-5; 13 bases match TRBD2. The CDR3 totals 19 residues. Germline V gives CDR1 KGHSH, CDR2 LQKENI. Trimming cost V 6 bases and J 5 bases; bases outside gene matches: 18. The CDR3 DNA follows: TGTGCCAGCTCGTTACTCCCGGGACTAGCGGGGAGGAGCGCTGAGACCCAGTACTTC. This translates into CASSLLPGLAGRSAETQYF.

Comment on this clone: The sample holds other DNA sequences that translate to the same CDR3. The V gene is TRBV5-1, the J gene TRBJ2-1; D possibly corresponds to TRBD2 (5 bases). Per germline, CDR1 SGHRS and CDR2 YFSETQ. Trimming pared 3 bases from V and 0 bases from J, leaving 10 bases between. The CDR3 totals 15 residues. CDR3 DNA sequence: TGCGCCAGCAGCTCGGCCGGGGTCTCCTACAATGAGCAGTTCTTC. This sequence encodes CASSSAGVSYNEQFF.

The V call is TRBV7-2, the J call TRBJ2-1, with 9 bases identical to TRBD2. The V segment lost 5 bases and the J segment 3 bases; nucleotides outside the gene matches: 5. This CDR3 contains 15 residues. Germline loops: CDR1 SGHTA, CDR2 FQGNSA. The CDR3 region is CASSKASGDYNEQFF. CDR3 bases: TGTGCCAGCAGCAAAGCTAGCGGGGACTACAATGAGCAGTTCTTC.

The chain links TRBV7-6 to TRBJ2-1; 15 bases align to TRBD2. The CDR3 sequence is 20 residues long. Germline V lookup: CDR1 SGHVS, CDR2 FNYEAQ. Trimming at V came to 3 bases and at J to 0 bases, leaving 9 bases not matched to a gene. Here the CDR3 DNA reads TGTGCCAGCAGCTTCACCTGGACTAGCGGGAGGGAAAGCTCCTACAATGAGCAGTTCTTC. This gives the protein CASSFTWTSGRESSYNEQFF.

The gene calls are TRBV7-8 and TRBJ2-1, with 8 bases lining up with TRBD2. The CDR3 has 14 residues. V gave up 4 bases and J gave up 6 bases; unmatched junction bases: 5. CDR1 is SGHVS, CDR2 FQNEAQ, per germline. CDR3 amino acids: CASSSRREVNEQFF. CDR3 coding DNA: TGTGCCAGCAGCTCGCGGCGGGAGGTCAATGAGCAGTTCTTC. The variable domain in full, completed from reference TRBV7-8 and TRBJ2-1, reads GAGVSQSPRYKVAKRGQDVALRCDPISGHVSLFWYQQALGQGPEFLTYFQNEAQLDKSGLPSDRFFAERPEGSVSTLKIQRTQQEDSAVYLCASSSRREVNEQFFGPGTRLTVL.

The gene calls are TRBV9 and TRBJ1-1, with 11 bases fitting TRBD1. V shed 0 bases and J 1 base; nucleotides not matched to a gene: 2. CDR1 SGDLS and CDR2 YYNGEE come from the germline V gene. The CDR3 sequence is 16 residues long. The CDR3 loop reads CASSVGTGGANTEAFF. The DNA of the CDR3 is TGTGCCAGCAGCGTAGGGACAGGGGGCGCGAACACTGAAGCTTTCTTT.

This rearrangement joins TRBV15 to TRBJ1-5; a weak D match, TRBD1 (5 bases). CDR1 LNHNV and CDR2 YYDKDF come from the germline V gene (reference sequence). The CDR3 has 15 residues. The V and J ends lost 1 base and 6 bases respectively, with 13 bases between them. The CDR3 sequence: CATSRGQNGGQPQHF. The CDR3 DNA follows: TGTGCCACCAGCAGAGGACAGAACGGGGGTCAGCCCCAGCATTTT.

DNA for the CDR3: TGCGCCAGCAGTCGACAATCATTCCCCGGGGAGCTGTTTTTT. Encoded protein: CASSRQSFPGELFF. The chain combines TRBV23-1 with TRBJ2-2; no clear D. TRBV23-1 is noted as an ORF with a role that remains uncertain. The CDR3 extends over 14 amino acids. Trimming shortened V by 4 bases and J by 6 bases, and 12 bases separated the two germline ends.

J is TRBJ2-1 and V is TRBV29-1; the D is unclear. V was cut by 3 bases and J by 13 bases, with 16 bases left in between. This CDR3 spans 12 amino acids. Germline CDR1 is SQVTM and CDR2 is ANQGSEA. The CDR3 DNA follows: TGCAGCGTTGAGGCCAGACTCTTTAGACAGTTCTTC. This sequence encodes CSVEARLFRQFF.

This chain joins TRBV7-9 and TRBJ1-5; D is unresolved. This CDR3 has 13 residues. Germline V lookup: CDR1 SEHNR, CDR2 FQNEAQ (reference sequence). V was cut by 5 bases and J by 6 bases, with 11 bases left in between. CDR3 residues: CASSPTIGQPQHF. In nucleotides, the CDR3 is TGTGCCAGCAGCCCGACTATCGGTCAGCCCCAGCATTTT.

V is TRBV5-4 and J is TRBJ2-7; 13 bases are a match to TRBD2. Germline CDR1 SGHNT, CDR2 YYREEE (reference sequence). The CDR3 is 16 amino acids. J lost 0 bases, V lost 4 bases, and 4 bases had no gene match. This chain's CDR3 is CASSPRTSGGSYEQYF. The CDR3 bases are TGTGCCAGCAGCCCCAGGACTAGCGGGGGCTCCTACGAGCAGTACTTC.

This clone appeared a single time. At the DNA level, this CDR3 is encoded by other sequences in the same sample as well. The chain combines TRBV7-9 with TRBJ1-2; D not resolved. The ends were cut back, 1 base at V and 8 bases at J, with 8 bases in the middle. Germline V gene lookup returns CDR1 SEHNR and CDR2 FQNEAQ (reference sequence). This CDR3 is built from 12 residues. CDR3 nucleotide sequence: TGTGCCAGCAGCTTAGAGGCTGCAGGCTACACCTTC. This sequence encodes CASSLEAAGYTF.

The chain joins TRBV30 to TRBJ1-2; D possibly corresponds to TRBD1 (5 bases). CDR1 and CDR2 (germline): GTSNPN, SVGIG (reference sequence). The V end was cut by 2 bases, the J end by 3 bases, with 10 bases between. CDR3 length equals 13 residues. The chain's CDR3 is CAWSKLGDYGYTF. CDR3 DNA: TGTGCCTGGAGTAAGCTGGGGGACTATGGCTACACCTTC.

Comment on this clone: Other DNA sequences in the same sample also yield this CDR3. The V call is TRBV5-1, the J call TRBJ1-5; D gene unclear. CDR1 and CDR2 from the germline V gene are SGHRS and YFSETQ. The CDR3 spans 14 residues. Trimming stripped 0 bases from V and 7 bases from J, with 11 bases between. The CDR3 DNA follows: TGCGCCAGCAGCTTGGATGGGGATTCACAGCCCCAGCATTTT. Residues: CASSLDGDSQPQHF.

The rearrangement uses TRBV28 and TRBJ2-7; 10 bases line up with TRBD2. The CDR3 consists of 14 residues. Trimming removed 8 bases from V and 6 bases from J; junction bases left unmatched: 10. CDR1 is MDHEN, CDR2 SYDVKM, per germline. The CDR3 bases are TGTGCCAGCGCCAATGCCGGGACTAGCGCCGAGCAGTACTTC. Translating gives CASANAGTSAEQYF.

V usage is TRBV18 and J usage is TRBJ2-7; D might be TRBD1 (5 bases). The CDR3 is made up of 13 amino acids. With 1 base removed from V and 4 bases from J, the gap between germline ends came to 8 bases. From germline, CDR1 is KGHSH and CDR2 LQKENI. CDR3 sequence (DNA): TGTGCCAGCTCACCACTCGACAGATACGAGCAGTACTTC. It translates to CASSPLDRYEQYF.

The chain carries TRBV30 and TRBJ2-1, with D maybe TRBD2 (6 bases). V dropped 0 bases and J dropped 7 bases, with 10 bases sitting between them. The CDR3 covers 13 residues. Germline V gives CDR1 GTSNPN, CDR2 SVGIG (reference sequence). CDR3 sequence: CAWSVLRGNEQFF. The CDR3 DNA reads TGTGCCTGGAGTGTACTCCGGGGGAATGAGCAGTTCTTC.